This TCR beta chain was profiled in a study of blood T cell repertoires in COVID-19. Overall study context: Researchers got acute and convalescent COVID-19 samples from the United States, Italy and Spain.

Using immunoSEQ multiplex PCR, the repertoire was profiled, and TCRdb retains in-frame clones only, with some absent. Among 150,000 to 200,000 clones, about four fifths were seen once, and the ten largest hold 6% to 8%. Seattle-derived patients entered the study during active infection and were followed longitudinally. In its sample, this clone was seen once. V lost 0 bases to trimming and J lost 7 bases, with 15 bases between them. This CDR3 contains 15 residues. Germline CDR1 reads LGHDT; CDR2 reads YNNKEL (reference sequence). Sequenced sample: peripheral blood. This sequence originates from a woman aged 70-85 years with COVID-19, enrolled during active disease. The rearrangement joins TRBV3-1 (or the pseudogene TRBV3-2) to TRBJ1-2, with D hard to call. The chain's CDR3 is CASSQEAGVSSGYTF. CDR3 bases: TGTGCCAGCAGCCAAGAGGCGGGTGTTAGTAGTGGCTACACCTTC.